This T cell receptor (beta chain) was sequenced for a study of early T cells in non-severe SARS-CoV-2 infection. V was clipped by 4 bases and J by 4 bases; unmatched bases: 6. CDR3 length: 16 amino acids. Germline assignment: CDR1 SGHRS and CDR2 YFSETQ. TCRdb reanalysed the 5' RACE reads using MiXCR and keeps one entry per CDR3 protein. The table lists around 70,000 distinct CDR3 sequences, 9% to 15% of them singletons. In its sample, this clonotype was seen a few times. This TCR was recovered from an adult who was a healthcare worker with PCR-confirmed SARS-CoV-2 infection or an uninfected control (not recorded which). V usage is TRBV5-1 and J usage is TRBJ2-6, with 9 bases that match TRBD2. Sequenced sample: whole blood. In nucleotides, the CDR3 is TGCGCCAGCAGCCCGGCGGGGGGGGCCGGGGCCAACGTCCTGACTTTC. Translating it yields CASSPAGGAGANVLTF.